The next 13 T cell receptor beta chains were all read from a single sample in a study of blood T cell repertoires in COVID-19. The data were produced by immunoSEQ multiplex PCR, yet TCRdb's version contains in-frame clones alone and is incomplete. The sample holds 150,000 to 200,000 clones, around nine tenths seen once. Material: peripheral blood. These receptors were collected from a man aged 18 to 30 with active or convalescent COVID-19.

The genes are TRBV5-5 and TRBJ2-2, with TRBD1 as a possible D gene (6 bases). V lost 2 bases and J lost 4, with 12 bases in between. This CDR3 has 15 residues. From germline, CDR1 is SGHKS and CDR2 YYEKEE (reference sequence). The CDR3 nucleotides read TGTGCCAGCAGCTTTGGCAGGGGTTCCACCGGGGAGCTGTTTTTT. Its translation is CASSFGRGSTGELFF.

This chain links TRBV9 with TRBJ2-1; 10 nucleotides align to TRBD2. With V trimmed by 5 bases and J by 4 bases, 6 bases remained unmatched. Germline values: CDR1 SGDLS, CDR2 YYNGEE. The CDR3 covers 15 residues. Here the CDR3 reads CASRPSGSGYNEQFF. CDR3 coding DNA: TGTGCCAGCAGACCTAGCGGGAGCGGTTACAATGAGCAGTTCTTC.

V usage is TRBV6-5 and J usage is TRBJ1-1, with a weak D call TRBD1 (5 bases). CDR1 and CDR2 (germline): MNHEY, SVGAGI. V lost 8 bases and J lost 12, with 13 bases in between. The CDR3 runs to 10 residues. The CDR3 loop reads CASGSRDSFF. For the CDR3, the DNA is TGTGCCAGCGGTTCTAGGGACTCTTTCTTT.

The rearrangement joins TRBV5-1 to TRBJ2-2; 11 positions match TRBD1. CDR3 length: 18 residues. The V segment lost 4 bases and the J segment 7 bases; nucleotides outside the gene matches: 15. Germline V gene sequence: CDR1 SGHRS, CDR2 YFSETQ. The CDR3 sequence is CASSTVDAGQGGYGELFF. The CDR3 DNA is TGCGCCAGCAGCACCGTAGACGCGGGACAGGGGGGATACGGGGAGCTGTTTTTT.

The J gene is TRBJ2-1, the V gene TRBV5-1; 14 nucleotides line up with TRBD2. The germline gives CDR1 SGHRS, CDR2 YFSETQ. The CDR3 has 17 residues. Losses at the gene ends were 3 bases for V and 7 bases for J; bases not matched to a gene: 9. CDR3 nucleotide sequence: TGCGCCAGCAGCTCCGGGACTAGCGGGAGAGTTCGAAATGAGCAGTTCTTC. This encodes CASSSGTSGRVRNEQFF.

The chain uses TRBV7-9 and TRBJ2-2; TRBD2 is a possible D gene (5 bases). The V gene's germline CDR1 is SEHNR and CDR2 FQNEAQ (reference sequence). Trimming shortened V by 5 bases and J by 2 bases, and 21 bases separated the two germline ends. The CDR3 length is 18 residues. CDR3 residues: CASSPPAVSVINTGELFF. DNA for the CDR3: TGTGCCAGCAGCCCCCCAGCGGTTTCAGTGATCAACACCGGGGAGCTGTTTTTT.

The chain links TRBV29-1 to TRBJ2-1; TRBD2 agrees at 11 bases. V trimming: 6 bases; J trimming: 9 bases; junction bases outside the gene matches: 7. The CDR3 is made up of 13 amino acids. Per the germline V gene, CDR1 is SQVTM and CDR2 is ANQGSEA. CDR3 sequence: CSVQLAGVGEQFF. The CDR3 DNA follows: TGCAGCGTCCAACTAGCGGGAGTGGGTGAGCAGTTCTTC.

There are a few counts of this clone. The chain combines TRBV18 with TRBJ2-3; 11 bases map to TRBD2. V gave up 3 bases and J gave up 6 bases; unmatched junction bases: 11. The CDR3 length is 17 residues. Per the germline V gene, CDR1 is KGHSH and CDR2 is LQKENI. The CDR3 DNA reads as TGTGCCAGCTCACCTTTTCCCCCTAGCGGGGGGCCGGATACGCAGTATTTT. Protein: CASSPFPPSGGPDTQYF.

V and J are TRBV9 and TRBJ1-5, with 7 bases identical to TRBD1. The length of the CDR3 is 13 residues. V lost 3 bases to trimming and J lost 6 bases; unmatched junction nucleotides: 3. CDR1 is SGDLS, CDR2 YYNGEE, per germline. The CDR3 loop reads CASSGQGGQPQHF. As DNA, the CDR3 is TGTGCCAGCAGCGGACAGGGCGGTCAGCCCCAGCATTTT.

This clone appeared a single time. The genes are TRBV5-1 and TRBJ2-7, with TRBD2 identical over 11 bases. After removal of 8 bases from V and 0 bases from J, the junction contained 7 bases not matched to a gene. The CDR3 length is 15 residues. CDR1 and CDR2 (germline): SGHRS, YFSETQ. The CDR3 sequence is CASYRTSGSSYEQYF. For the CDR3, the DNA is TGCGCCAGTTACCGAACTAGCGGGAGCTCCTACGAGCAGTACTTC.

CDR3 amino acids: CASSLNTGELFF. In DNA form, the CDR3 reads TGTGCCAGTAGTTTAAACACCGGGGAGCTGTTTTTT. V gene TRBV19 combines with J gene TRBJ2-2, with unresolved D. The CDR3 length is 12 residues. The V gene's germline CDR1 is LNHDA and CDR2 SQIVND (reference sequence). The germline V and J ends were trimmed by 5 bases and 2 bases, with 3 bases remaining between them.

The genes are TRBV5-1 and TRBJ1-4; TRBD1 matches at 7 bases. J gave up 0 bases and V 6 bases, and 8 bases lay outside the gene matches. The CDR3 loop spans 16 amino acids. Per the germline V gene, CDR1 is SGHRS and CDR2 is YFSETQ. The CDR3 loop is CASKTGTDATNEKLFF. The DNA of the CDR3 is TGCGCCAGCAAAACCGGGACAGACGCAACTAATGAAAAACTGTTTTTT.

J is TRBJ2-7 and V is TRBV4-3; D might be TRBD2 (6 bases). Germline-derived CDR1 and CDR2 are LGHNA and YSLEER. V was cut by 4 bases and J by 0 bases, with 16 bases left in between. The CDR3 runs 16 residues. CDR3 protein: CASSRNPGEHSYEQYF. In DNA form, the CDR3 reads TGCGCCAGCAGCCGGAACCCGGGGGAACACTCCTACGAGCAGTACTTC.